Listed here are 32 T cell receptor beta chains from one sample, sequenced in a study of blood T cell repertoires in COVID-19. Here immunoSEQ multiplex PCR was the method, and the copy in TCRdb shows in-frame clones only, minus some. The table records about 150,000 clones, approximately 86% of them present only once. Sequenced input: peripheral blood. Receptors originate from an elderly man with COVID-19, enrolled during active disease.

The chain combines TRBV25-1 with TRBJ2-3; possible D gene TRBD2, 7 bases. Deletions cut 1 base from V and 3 bases from J, with 14 bases between. Germline V gene sequence: CDR1 MGHDK, CDR2 SYGVNS. CDR3 length: 16 residues. The CDR3 region is CASSEFRGGETDTQYF. The CDR3 coding sequence is TGTGCCAGCAGTGAATTCAGAGGGGGGGAAACAGATACGCAGTATTTT.

The rearrangement links TRBV28 to TRBJ1-2; D is perhaps TRBD1 (5 bases). Per germline, CDR1 MDHEN and CDR2 SYDVKM. V lost 6 bases and J lost 4, with 15 bases in between. The CDR3 is 14 residues long. CDR3 residues: CASRAQGEVYGYTF. In DNA form, the CDR3 reads TGTGCCAGCAGAGCGCAAGGGGAGGTCTATGGCTACACCTTC.

This clone was picked up a small number of times. The V gene is TRBV29-1, the J gene TRBJ1-1; TRBD1 might be the D (5 bases). Germline values: CDR1 SQVTM, CDR2 ANQGSEA. Trimming pared 5 bases from V and 3 bases from J, leaving 13 bases between. This CDR3 is 13 amino acids long. CDR3 bases: TGCAGCGTTTACCGGGGGTTGGACACTGAAGCTTTCTTT. Encoded protein: CSVYRGLDTEAFF.

In its sample, this clone was seen once. This chain links TRBV2 with TRBJ2-2; D is perhaps TRBD1 (5 bases). CDR1 SNHLY and CDR2 FYNNEI come from the germline V gene. Trimming removed 7 bases at V and 4 bases at J, with 13 bases between. This CDR3 is 14 amino acids long. For the CDR3, the DNA is TGTGCCAGCAACCAGGGTACGGCCACCGGGGAGCTGTTTTTT. Translated: CASNQGTATGELFF.

CDR3 sequence: CASQDRNSNQPQHF. Here the CDR3 DNA reads TGTGCCAGCCAGGACAGGAATAGCAATCAGCCCCAGCATTTT. The V gene is TRBV2, the J gene TRBJ1-5, with TRBD1 matching 7 bases. Germline lookup yields CDR1 SNHLY and CDR2 FYNNEI. The CDR3 consists of 14 residues. J gave up 0 bases and V 8 bases, and 4 bases lay outside the gene matches. Looking up the rest from reference TRBV2 and TRBJ1-5 gives the full variable domain: EPEVTQTPSHQVTQMGQEVILRCVPISNHLYFYWYRQILGQKVEFLVSFYNNEISEKSEIFDDQFSVERPDGSNFTLKIRSTKLEDSAMYFCASQDRNSNQPQHFGDGTRLSIL.

The gene calls are TRBV2 and TRBJ1-3; TRBD1 is a possible D gene (5 bases). The V gene lost 7 bases and the J gene lost 2 bases, with 12 bases spanning the gap. CDR1 is SNHLY, CDR2 FYNNEI, per germline. This CDR3 has 14 amino acids. As DNA, the CDR3 is TGTGCCAGCAAGGAAGGGACTGCTGGAAACACCATATATTTT. Protein product: CASKEGTAGNTIYF.

The V gene is TRBV7-2, the J gene TRBJ1-2, with a weak D call TRBD1 (5 bases). The CDR3 is 14 amino acids. V lost 5 bases and J lost 4, with 14 bases in between. Germline loops: CDR1 SGHTA, CDR2 FQGNSA. CDR3 in DNA: TGTGCCAGCAGCAGCAGGGCGGGAGGCTATGGCTACACCTTC. Its protein is CASSSRAGGYGYTF.

The chain links TRBV6-5 to TRBJ2-7; 9 bases line up with TRBD2. The CDR3 is 14 residues long. The germline V gene encodes CDR1 MNHEY and CDR2 SVGAGI. Trimming removed 8 bases from V and 10 bases from J; junction bases left unmatched: 15. CDR3 coding DNA: TGTGCCAGCGCCGTCTTAGCGGGGGTAACGGCTCAGTACTTC. Protein sequence: CASAVLAGVTAQYF.

The chain employs TRBV7-8 and TRBJ2-7, with 7 bases fitting TRBD2. Germline loops: CDR1 SGHVS, CDR2 FQNEAQ. The J segment lost 0 bases and the V segment lost 2 bases, leaving 7 bases of the junction unmatched. This CDR3 has 16 residues. CDR3: CASSLLVGGGSYEQYF. CDR3 coding DNA: TGTGCCAGCAGCTTACTGGTGGGCGGGGGCTCCTACGAGCAGTACTTC.

This sequence joins TRBV4-3 and TRBJ1-4; 9 bases are shared with TRBD1. Germline values: CDR1 LGHNA, CDR2 YSLEER. V lost 5 bases, J lost 8 bases, and 12 bases stayed unmatched. The CDR3 loop spans 16 amino acids. This CDR3 is CASSTRPGQGGEKLFF. The CDR3 nucleotides are TGCGCCAGCAGCACTAGACCGGGACAGGGTGGAGAAAAACTGTTTTTT.

This clone came up a few times. V and J are TRBV28 and TRBJ1-3; D possibly corresponds to TRBD1 (5 bases). The CDR3 is made up of 20 amino acids. Germline values: CDR1 MDHEN, CDR2 SYDVKM. V was trimmed by 3 bases and J by 0 bases, leaving 24 bases between them. The CDR3 loop reads CASSLGFMGRWQASGNTIYF. The CDR3 coding sequence is TGTGCCAGCAGTTTGGGGTTTATGGGGCGGTGGCAAGCCTCTGGAAACACCATATATTTT.

The chain recombines TRBV27 with TRBJ2-7; 9 positions agree with TRBD2. With 7 bases clipped from V and 5 bases from J, the junction kept 12 bases outside the gene matches. This CDR3 comprises 15 residues. CDR1 and CDR2 from the germline V gene are MNHEY and SMNVEV (reference sequence). The CDR3 DNA reads TGTGCCAGCATTTCCTCGGGACTAGCAAGCGACGAGCAGTACTTC. Amino acid sequence: CASISSGLASDEQYF.

The chain joins TRBV5-1 to TRBJ1-1; the D gene is possibly TRBD1 (6 bases). CDR3 length equals 14 residues. Trimming cost V 5 bases and J 0 bases, with 11 bases left between them. The germline gives CDR1 SGHRS, CDR2 YFSETQ. This CDR3 is CASRAGTMNTEAFF. CDR3 DNA: TGCGCCAGCAGAGCCGGGACAATGAACACTGAAGCTTTCTTT.

The chain is built from TRBV5-1 and TRBJ1-3; no clear D gene. With 3 bases removed from V and 0 bases from J, the gap between germline ends came to 7 bases. CDR1 and CDR2 (germline): SGHRS, YFSETQ. The CDR3 is 14 residues long. CDR3: CASSSESSGNTIYF. The CDR3 coding sequence is TGCGCCAGCAGCTCCGAGAGCTCTGGAAACACCATATATTTT.

The J gene is TRBJ2-1, the V gene TRBV11-1; D perhaps matches TRBD2 (7 bases). Trimming shortened V by 0 bases and J by 4 bases, and 10 bases separated the two germline ends. The CDR3 is made up of 15 amino acids. Per germline, CDR1 SGHAT and CDR2 FQDESV (reference sequence). Here the CDR3 DNA reads TGTGCCAGCAGCTTAGCCGGGGGGACATACAATGAGCAGTTCTTC. The encoded protein is CASSLAGGTYNEQFF.

The chain couples TRBV7-9 to TRBJ1-2, with D unresolved. Trimming pared 3 bases from V and 6 bases from J, leaving 8 bases between. The CDR3 is made up of 12 amino acids. CDR1 and CDR2 (germline): SEHNR, FQNEAQ (reference sequence). CDR3: CASSFTSDGYTF. In DNA form, the CDR3 reads TGTGCCAGCAGCTTTACATCCGATGGCTACACCTTC.

This clone came up a few times. V usage is TRBV7-2 and J usage is TRBJ1-2; TRBD1 might be the D (6 bases). CDR3 size: 12 residues. Looked up from germline, CDR1 is SGHTA and CDR2 is FQGNSA. The V end lost 3 bases, the J end lost 5 bases, and 7 bases lay between the germline ends. CDR3 nucleotides: TGTGCCAGCAGCTTCAGGGGATATGGCTACACCTTC. It is translated as CASSFRGYGYTF.

The rearrangement links TRBV6-6 to TRBJ1-6; 10 positions match TRBD1. CDR3 length: 15 amino acids. In germline, CDR1 is MNHNY, CDR2 SVGAGI (reference sequence). V was pared by 7 bases and J by 7 bases, with 7 bases of the junction left unmatched. CDR3: CASTSRQGANSPLHF. For the CDR3, the DNA is TGTGCCAGCACGTCCAGACAGGGGGCGAATTCACCCCTCCACTTT.

The chain links TRBV5-6 to TRBJ2-5; D unclear. Trimming left V 4 bases short and J 2 bases short, with 3 bases between. CDR3 size: 11 residues. Germline CDR1 SGHDT, CDR2 YYEEEE. The CDR3: CASSQQETQYF. CDR3 nucleotides: TGTGCCAGCAGCCAACAAGAGACCCAGTACTTC.

This chain uses TRBV19 with TRBJ1-5; 8 nucleotides align to TRBD1. The junction had 8 bases not matched to a gene; V was cut back by 7 bases and J by 3 bases. The V gene's germline CDR1 is LNHDA and CDR2 SQIVND (reference sequence). The CDR3 is made up of 15 amino acids. Written as DNA, the CDR3 is TGTGCCAGTACCTTGGACAGGGTAACCAATCAGCCCCAGCATTTT. Translation: CASTLDRVTNQPQHF. The entire variable domain, with the rest obtained from reference TRBV19 and TRBJ1-5, is as follows: DGGITQSPKYLFRKEGQNVTLSCEQNLNHDAMYWYRQDPGQGLRLIYYSQIVNDFQKGDIAEGYSVSREKKESFPLTVTSAQKNPTAFYLCASTLDRVTNQPQHFGDGTRLSIL.

This chain connects TRBV6-5 to TRBJ2-1, with 9 bases identical to TRBD1. The CDR3 contains 14 residues. CDR1 is MNHEY, CDR2 SVGAGI, per germline. The ends lost 5 bases at V and 9 bases at J; junction bases unmatched: 8. CDR3 in amino acids: CASSPPGQGGEQFF. The DNA of the CDR3 is TGTGCCAGCAGTCCCCCGGGACAGGGTGGTGAGCAGTTCTTC.

This chain uses TRBV10-3 with TRBJ1-5; no firm D call. This CDR3 is built from 12 residues. Germline V lookup: CDR1 ENHRY, CDR2 SYGVKD. Deletions cut 6 bases from V and 5 bases from J, with 8 bases between. CDR3 nucleotide sequence: TGTGCCATCAGCGACACGGATCAGCCCCAGCATTTT. Amino acid sequence: CAISDTDQPQHF.

Points on this clone: The sample holds other DNA sequences that translate to the same CDR3. The chain recombines TRBV6-4 with TRBJ2-3, with 8 nucleotides matching TRBD1. This CDR3 spans 15 amino acids. Germline-derived CDR1 and CDR2 are MRHNA and SNTAGT. V shed 0 bases, J shed 6 bases, and the junction held 5 bases outside the gene matches. For the CDR3, the DNA is TGTGCCAGCAGTGACTCGGCAGGGGGCAGGGATACGCAGTATTTT. This gives the protein CASSDSAGGRDTQYF.

In the case of this clone: Other DNA variants within this sample encode the same CDR3. The rearrangement uses TRBV18 and TRBJ2-2; 8 bases map to TRBD1. The CDR3 consists of 16 residues. Trimming removed 2 bases from V and 2 bases from J; junction bases left unmatched: 4. Germline V lookup: CDR1 KGHSH, CDR2 LQKENI. CDR3 amino acids: CASSPNAGGNTGELFF. Written as DNA, the CDR3 is TGTGCCAGCTCACCAAACGCAGGGGGCAACACCGGGGAGCTGTTTTTT.

The CDR3 region has the DNA TGCGCCAGCAGCCCTGGGGGACAGGGTAACACCGGGGAGCTGTTTTTT. It encodes CASSPGGQGNTGELFF. The chain is built from TRBV5-1 and TRBJ2-2; 9 nucleotides agree with TRBD1. Germline V CDR1 and CDR2: SGHRS, YFSETQ. This CDR3 is 16 amino acids long. V was clipped by 4 bases and J by 2 bases; unmatched bases: 6.

This chain links TRBV4-3 with TRBJ1-2, with D possibly being TRBD1 (6 bases). This CDR3 is 14 amino acids long. The germline V gene encodes CDR1 LGHNA and CDR2 YSLEER. V was cut by 5 bases and J by 4 bases, with 14 bases left in between. CDR3 DNA: TGCGCCAGCAGCGAAACAGGGTACGGCTATGGCTACACCTTC. Translated, it gives CASSETGYGYGYTF.

The J gene is TRBJ1-6, the V gene TRBV4-1; TRBD1 matches 8 bases. Germline loops: CDR1 MGHRA, CDR2 YSYEKL. Losses at the gene ends were 4 bases for V and 0 bases for J; bases not matched to a gene: 14. The CDR3 covers 20 residues. The CDR3 DNA is TGCGCCAGCAGCCGATACGAAACAGGGGGTTTAAGCTCCTATAATTCACCCCTCCACTTT. It specifies CASSRYETGGLSSYNSPLHF.

The rearrangement uses TRBV2 and TRBJ2-7, with D possibly matching TRBD2 (5 bases). The CDR3 is 13 residues long. The germline gives CDR1 SNHLY, CDR2 FYNNEI. With 8 bases removed from V and 4 bases from J, the gap between germline ends came to 15 bases. CDR3 protein: CASYPQGGYEQYF. The CDR3 DNA is TGTGCCAGCTACCCCCAAGGAGGTTACGAGCAGTACTTC. Complete variable domain (other parts from reference TRBV2 and TRBJ2-7): EPEVTQTPSHQVTQMGQEVILRCVPISNHLYFYWYRQILGQKVEFLVSFYNNEISEKSEIFDDQFSVERPDGSNFTLKIRSTKLEDSAMYFCASYPQGGYEQYFGPGTRLTVT.

The chain joins TRBV6-5 to TRBJ1-1; 10 bases are a match to TRBD1. This CDR3 region has 15 residues. V lost 8 bases to trimming and J lost 1 base; unmatched junction nucleotides: 7. Germline V gene sequence: CDR1 MNHEY, CDR2 SVGAGI. This chain's CDR3 is CASGPDRGRNTEAFF. The CDR3 DNA follows: TGTGCCAGCGGGCCGGACAGGGGGAGGAACACTGAAGCTTTCTTT.

The rearrangement joins TRBV7-9 to TRBJ2-3; 7 bases match TRBD1. Germline trimming cut 5 bases from V and 4 bases from J; bases unmatched to any gene: 9. The germline gives CDR1 SEHNR, CDR2 FQNEAQ (reference sequence). The CDR3 loop spans 15 amino acids. Here the CDR3 reads CASSPSLTGPDTQYF. The CDR3 DNA reads as TGTGCCAGCAGCCCTAGCCTGACAGGGCCAGATACGCAGTATTTT.

The V gene is TRBV11-3, the J gene TRBJ2-6, with D perhaps TRBD1 (5 bases). Trimming pared 5 bases from V and 2 bases from J, leaving 16 bases between. The germline V gene has CDR1 SGHNT and CDR2 YENEEA. This CDR3 is 17 amino acids long. The CDR3 region has the DNA TGTGCCAGCAGCCCAGGGATCGGGTTTCCTGGGGCCAACGTCCTGACTTTC. It translates to CASSPGIGFPGANVLTF.

The chain joins TRBV10-3 to TRBJ2-3; no reliable D call. The germline V gene has CDR1 ENHRY and CDR2 SYGVKD. Trimming left V 8 bases short and J 0 bases short, with 6 bases between. The CDR3 sequence is 12 residues long. The CDR3: CAIGPSTDTQYF. The CDR3 bases are TGTGCCATCGGGCCCAGCACAGATACGCAGTATTTT.